Following are 3 T cell receptor beta chains from one sample sequenced in a study of PD-L1 blockade in urothelial cancer. Described time point: peripheral blood 6 weeks after treatment start. The table came from immunoSEQ multiplex PCR; TCRdb's copy has only in-frame clones and leaves some out. Among about 36,000 clones listed, 84% were seen once. Material: PBMCs, obtained around atezolizumab (anti-PD-L1) treatment. These receptors were taken from a man aged 35-49 years with urothelial cancer.

The rearrangement links TRBV19 to TRBJ1-4, with D tentatively TRBD1 (5 bases). From germline, CDR1 is LNHDA and CDR2 SQIVND (reference sequence). V lost 3 bases, J lost 6 bases, and 14 bases lay in between. The CDR3 sequence is 15 residues long. DNA for the CDR3: TGTGCCAGTAGTATCCCTGGGAGGGGTGATGAAAAACTGTTTTTT. Translated, it gives CASSIPGRGDEKLFF.

The chain uses TRBV28 and TRBJ2-3; 7 bases match TRBD2. The V gene's germline CDR1 is MDHEN and CDR2 SYDVKM. J gave up 2 bases and V 6 bases, and 11 bases lay outside the gene matches. The CDR3 has 16 residues. The CDR3 nucleotides are TGTGCCAGCAGCCTTACGATGACTAGCTCCACAGATACGCAGTATTTT. Encoded protein: CASSLTMTSSTDTQYF.

This chain uses TRBV30 with TRBJ1-1, with a tentative D call TRBD1 (6 bases). The CDR3 contains 17 residues. Germline V gene lookup returns CDR1 GTSNPN and CDR2 SVGIG (reference sequence). The CDR3 DNA follows: TGTGCTTCGAGTCATCTATTCAGTTCACAGGGCGACTCCGAAGCTTTCTTT. Translating it yields CASSHLFSSQGDSEAFF.